Presented here are 18 T cell receptor beta chains from one specimen sequenced in a study of identical twins. TCRdb reprocessed the 5' RACE reads via MiXCR and lists one record per CDR3 protein. The repertoire includes some 240,000 distinct CDR3 sequences, over 9.5% of them detected once, and about 9% sits in the top ten. Material: memory T cells sorted from blood. These receptor sequences come from a man aged 50 to 59 in good health.

The table lists this clonotype with many counts. This rearrangement joins TRBV10-3 to TRBJ2-3, with 7 bases lining up with TRBD2. Germline CDR1 and CDR2: ENHRY and SYGVKD. The CDR3 runs 14 residues. With 6 bases clipped from V and 0 bases from J, the junction kept 3 bases outside the gene matches. The CDR3, as DNA: TGTGCCATCAGAAGCGGGACTAGCACAGATACGCAGTATTTT. Translating gives CAIRSGTSTDTQYF.

This clonotype was seen at least ten times. The gene calls are TRBV25-1 and TRBJ2-2; perhaps TRBD2 as D (5 bases). The V end was cut by 8 bases, the J end by 1 base, with 8 bases between. The germline V gene has CDR1 MGHDK and CDR2 SYGVNS. The CDR3 is made up of 13 amino acids. The CDR3 protein is CASQGLNTGELFF. As DNA, the CDR3 is TGTGCCAGCCAAGGACTGAACACCGGGGAGCTGTTTTTT.

Ten or more counts support this clonotype. This rearrangement joins TRBV7-2 to TRBJ2-7; 10 bases agree with TRBD2. There are 19 residues in the CDR3. CDR1 SGHTA and CDR2 FQGNSA come from the germline V gene. The V and J ends lost 0 bases and 1 base, in that order; junction bases with no gene match: 12. CDR3 loop: CASSLAVSAGGLWSYEQYF. CDR3 nucleotides: TGTGCCAGCAGCTTAGCTGTTTCAGCGGGGGGGCTGTGGTCCTACGAGCAGTACTTC.

This clonotype was seen ten or more times. This sequence joins TRBV20-1 and TRBJ2-3; tentatively, D is TRBD2 (5 bases). Deletions cut 3 bases from V and 7 bases from J, with 17 bases between. CDR3 length: 14 residues. CDR1 and CDR2 (germline): DFQATT, SNEGSKA (reference sequence). CDR3 residues: CSASTWEMANTQYF. In DNA form, the CDR3 reads TGCAGTGCTAGTACGTGGGAGATGGCTAATACGCAGTATTTT.

This clonotype rates as medium-sized. The chain employs TRBV19 and TRBJ2-1; the D gene is possibly TRBD2 (6 bases). The CDR3 has 15 residues. Germline V gene lookup returns CDR1 LNHDA and CDR2 SQIVND (reference sequence). V was pared by 9 bases and J by 8 bases, with 23 bases between. The CDR3 loop reads CASSFGGIGGHEQFF. CDR3 DNA sequence: TGTGCCAGCTCCTTTGGCGGGATCGGAGGCCATGAGCAGTTCTTC.

This clonotype appeared a few times. The V and J genes are TRBV20-1 and TRBJ2-1; D remains ambiguous. This CDR3 region has 14 residues. The ends were cut back, 2 bases at V and 10 bases at J, with 18 bases in the middle. Germline values: CDR1 DFQATT, CDR2 SNEGSKA (reference sequence). The CDR3 DNA reads TGCAGTGCTAGACCTCCTGGATTAATGAAGGAGCAGTTCTTC. This encodes CSARPPGLMKEQFF.

This sequence joins TRBV6-5 and TRBJ2-3; the match to TRBD2 covers 7 bases. After removal of 0 bases from V and 2 bases from J, the junction contained 5 bases not matched to a gene. Looked up from germline, CDR1 is MNHEY and CDR2 is SVGAGI. The CDR3 runs to 16 residues. The CDR3 DNA follows: TGTGCCAGCAGTTACTCCCGGGGGGTGGTCACAGATACGCAGTATTTT. Its translation is CASSYSRGVVTDTQYF.

This clonotype was observed a handful of times. V usage is TRBV27 and J usage is TRBJ1-5; 9 bases match TRBD1. The germline CDR1 and CDR2 sequences are MNHEY and SMNVEV (reference sequence). The CDR3 has 16 residues. V was clipped by 7 bases and J by 3 bases; unmatched bases: 10. The chain's CDR3 is CASKDTGQGNNQPQHF. The CDR3 nucleotides read TGTGCCAGCAAAGACACAGGACAGGGGAACAATCAGCCCCAGCATTTT.

This clonotype came up a few times. V usage is TRBV3-1 and J usage is TRBJ2-2; D not resolved. Trimming left V 7 bases short and J 4 bases short, with 7 bases between. CDR3 length: 12 amino acids. Germline values: CDR1 LGHDT, CDR2 YNNKEL (reference sequence). DNA for the CDR3: TGTGCCAGCACAGGAAGCACCGGGGAGCTGTTTTTT. Its protein product is CASTGSTGELFF.

This clonotype was recorded many times. V and J are TRBV7-9 and TRBJ1-2; D unclear. Trimming took off 0 bases at V and 1 base at J, with 6 bases between the two ends. Germline CDR1 and CDR2: SEHNR and FQNEAQ (reference sequence). The CDR3 runs to 14 residues. The CDR3 is CASSLAPRNYGYTF. CDR3 DNA: TGTGCCAGCAGCTTAGCGCCCCGTAACTATGGCTACACCTTC.

This clonotype was observed many times. The gene calls are TRBV12-3 or TRBV12-4 and TRBJ2-1; 14 bases line up with TRBD2. The CDR3 covers 18 residues. CDR3 nucleotides: TGTGCAGTGACTGCCGGGACTAGCGGGAGAGGCTCCTACAATGAGCAGTTCTTC. It translates to CAVTAGTSGRGSYNEQFF.

This clonotype has more than one count but fewer than ten. This chain connects TRBV27 to TRBJ2-7; D remains ambiguous. The CDR3 has 13 amino acids. V lost 2 bases and J 7 bases, leaving 12 bases between the germline ends. Germline-derived CDR1 and CDR2 are MNHEY and SMNVEV (reference sequence). For the CDR3, the DNA is TGTGCCAGCAGTTTAATGCCGGCTCTAGAGCAGTACTTC. This gives the protein CASSLMPALEQYF.

This clonotype occurred many times. The chain couples TRBV19 to TRBJ2-1; D is unclear. CDR3 size: 13 residues. Trimming left V 5 bases short and J 9 bases short, with 14 bases between. Germline V gene lookup returns CDR1 LNHDA and CDR2 SQIVND (reference sequence). CDR3 DNA sequence: TGTGCCAGTAGTGACTCGAACATATTTGAGCAGTTCTTC. It specifies CASSDSNIFEQFF.

The sample holds many counts of this clonotype. The chain couples TRBV29-1 to TRBJ2-1; D possibly corresponds to TRBD2 (6 bases). This CDR3 has 17 residues. The ends were cut back, 1 base at V and 0 bases at J, with 16 bases in the middle. Germline CDR1 SQVTM, CDR2 ANQGSEA. The chain's CDR3 is CSVEGGSVGGSYNEQFF. CDR3 nucleotides: TGCAGCGTTGAAGGGGGGTCGGTCGGGGGCTCCTACAATGAGCAGTTCTTC.

At least ten counts were recorded for this clonotype. J is TRBJ2-7 and V is TRBV5-1; perhaps TRBD2 as D (6 bases). This CDR3 spans 14 amino acids. Germline V lookup: CDR1 SGHRS, CDR2 YFSETQ. V lost 1 base, J lost 3 bases, and 11 bases lay in between. The CDR3 DNA is TGCGCCAGCAGCTTGCATGGAGGGAACTACGAGCAGTACTTC. It codes for CASSLHGGNYEQYF.

This clonotype was observed at least ten times. The chain joins TRBV4-1 to TRBJ1-5, with D possibly TRBD1 on 5 matching bases. The germline V gene has CDR1 MGHRA and CDR2 YSYEKL. The CDR3 spans 17 residues. V was shortened by 0 bases and J by 4 bases, with 16 bases between the two germline ends. The CDR3 is CASSQDVGQGVNQPQHF. The DNA of the CDR3 is TGCGCCAGCAGCCAAGATGTAGGCCAGGGTGTAAATCAGCCCCAGCATTTT.

The rearrangement uses TRBV5-6 and TRBJ2-7; 15 nucleotides agree with TRBD2. From germline, CDR1 is SGHDT and CDR2 YYEEEE. Losses at the gene ends were 4 bases for V and 3 bases for J; bases not matched to a gene: 11. The CDR3 consists of 18 residues. CDR3 residues: CASSPRTSGRAWGYEQYF. The CDR3 nucleotides read TGTGCCAGCAGCCCTAGGACTAGCGGGAGGGCCTGGGGCTACGAGCAGTACTTC.

This rearrangement joins TRBV6-2 or TRBV6-3 to TRBJ2-1; TRBD2 matches at 15 bases. The CDR3 has 18 amino acids. From germline, CDR1 is MNHEY and CDR2 SVGEGT. V dropped 2 bases and J dropped 4; count of bases not matched to a gene: 6. The CDR3 nucleotides read TGTGCCAGCAGTTACGGACTAGCGGGAGGGCCCCAATACAATGAGCAGTTCTTC. This gives the protein CASSYGLAGGPQYNEQFF.